The 7 T cell receptor beta chains presented below share a single source sample, sequenced in a study of T cell changes during pregnancy in multiple sclerosis. Produced via immunoSEQ multiplex PCR; TCRdb's table is partial and in-frame only. The sample has over 90,000 clones; around 93% are singletons. The sample consisted of peripheral blood, taken before pregnancy. The receptors shown here come from a female donor with multiple sclerosis, enrolled in a pregnancy study.

This clone occurred once. V gene TRBV5-1 combines with J gene TRBJ2-3; 11 bases are shared with TRBD1. The CDR3 is 15 amino acids. V trimming: 4 bases; J trimming: 4 bases; junction bases outside the gene matches: 5. Germline CDR1 SGHRS, CDR2 YFSETQ. For the CDR3, the DNA is TGCGCCAGCAGCAGAGGGACAGGGGGAGCAGATACGCAGTATTTT. It is translated as CASSRGTGGADTQYF.

The chain carries TRBV6-6 and TRBJ2-3; D might be TRBD1 (6 bases). Germline-derived CDR1 and CDR2 are MNHNY and SVGAGI (reference sequence). V was cut by 5 bases and J by 2 bases, with 17 bases left in between. The CDR3 is made up of 16 amino acids. The CDR3 DNA sequence: TGTGCCAGCAGTCCTACAGGGATCGGTTACACAGATACGCAGTATTTT. Encoded protein: CASSPTGIGYTDTQYF.

The V call is TRBV7-9, the J call TRBJ1-1; D might be TRBD1 (6 bases). Germline-derived CDR1 and CDR2 are SEHNR and FQNEAQ (reference sequence). The V gene lost 3 bases and the J gene lost 0 bases, with 11 bases spanning the gap. The CDR3 length is 15 residues. DNA of the CDR3: TGTGCCAGCAGCTTTACAGGGAGCATGAACACTGAAGCTTTCTTT. It specifies CASSFTGSMNTEAFF.

The rearrangement joins TRBV7-8 to TRBJ1-1; no firm D call. This CDR3 is built from 15 residues. Germline V gene sequence: CDR1 SGHVS, CDR2 FQNEAQ. The V end was cut by 0 bases, the J end by 0 bases, with 8 bases between. The DNA for the CDR3 is TGTGCCAGCAGCTTAGCTTGGAGCATGAACACTGAAGCTTTCTTT. Encoded protein: CASSLAWSMNTEAFF.

The V call is TRBV9, the J call TRBJ1-2; D gene ambiguous. Germline-derived CDR1 and CDR2 are SGDLS and YYNGEE. Trimming removed 0 bases from V and 7 bases from J, with 13 bases in between. The CDR3 contains 14 residues. CDR3 sequence: CASSVEGREGGYTF. The CDR3 DNA is TGTGCCAGCAGCGTAGAGGGAAGGGAGGGTGGCTACACCTTC.

This sequence joins TRBV6-6 and TRBJ1-4; perhaps TRBD1 as D (6 bases). Per the germline V gene, CDR1 is MNHNY and CDR2 is SVGAGI (reference sequence). CDR3 length: 15 residues. The V end was cut by 5 bases, the J end by 5 bases, with 15 bases between. The CDR3 is CASSPKTGTNEKLFF. Here the CDR3 DNA reads TGTGCCAGCAGTCCGAAAACCGGGACAAATGAAAAACTGTTTTTT.

DNA for the CDR3: TGTGCCAGCAGTACTCGACAGGGTGGACCAGATACGCAGTATTTT. Translated, it gives CASSTRQGGPDTQYF. The genes are TRBV28 and TRBJ2-3, with 7 bases fitting TRBD1. J lost 4 bases, V lost 5 bases, and 9 bases had no gene match. The germline V gene encodes CDR1 MDHEN and CDR2 SYDVKM. CDR3 length: 15 amino acids.